One sample yielded the 15 T cell receptor beta chains listed below, sequenced in a study of cytomegalovirus exposure and HLA in healthy donors. The repertoire was sequenced with immunoSEQ multiplex PCR; TCRdb's copy has only in-frame clones and lacks some. The table shows approximately 270,000 clones, with approximately 84% occurring only once. Sequenced sample: PBMCs. The receptors shown here come from a man aged 18 to 29 in good health and CMV-seropositive.

V usage is TRBV15 and J usage is TRBJ2-1, with 8 bases identical to TRBD1. V was clipped by 2 bases and J by 1 base; unmatched bases: 1. The V gene's germline CDR1 is LNHNV and CDR2 YYDKDF (reference sequence). This CDR3 is 15 amino acids long. CDR3 amino acids: CATSRWDRSYNEQFF. CDR3 DNA sequence: TGTGCCACCAGCAGATGGGACAGGTCCTACAATGAGCAGTTCTTC.

The V and J genes are TRBV6-6 and TRBJ1-5; 8 nucleotides agree with TRBD1. The V gene end was trimmed by 6 bases and the J gene end by 4 bases; junction bases not matched to a gene: 5. This CDR3 is built from 14 residues. CDR1 and CDR2 (germline): MNHNY, SVGAGI (reference sequence). CDR3 region: CASRVRQGNQPQHF. CDR3 in DNA: TGTGCCAGCAGAGTGAGACAGGGGAATCAGCCCCAGCATTTT.

The genes are TRBV11-2 and TRBJ2-1; perhaps TRBD1 as D (6 bases). The CDR3 is 13 residues long. V was clipped by 3 bases and J by 8 bases, with 11 bases between them. Germline lookup yields CDR1 SGHAT and CDR2 FQNNGV. The CDR3 is CASSFPRGYEQFF. Here the CDR3 DNA reads TGTGCCAGCAGCTTCCCCAGGGGCTATGAGCAGTTCTTC.

A note on this clone: Additional DNA sequences in this sample encode the identical CDR3. The chain couples TRBV11-2 to TRBJ2-5; D not certain. Germline CDR1 reads SGHAT; CDR2 reads FQNNGV. Trimming removed 2 bases from V and 1 base from J, with 2 bases in between. The CDR3 spans 12 residues. The CDR3 DNA sequence: TGTGCCAGCAGCTTAACCCAAGAGACCCAGTACTTC. It yields the protein CASSLTQETQYF.

In this sample, this clone turned up a few times. This chain links TRBV2 with TRBJ2-4; 8 bases are a match to TRBD2. Trimming took 4 bases from V and 7 from J; bases not matched to a gene: 9. The CDR3 has 15 amino acids. The V gene's germline CDR1 is SNHLY and CDR2 FYNNEI. CDR3 nucleotides: TGTGCCAGCAGTGTCGGGGGGGACCCGCGGAACATTCAGTACTTC. Its translation: CASSVGGDPRNIQYF. Full variable domain (remainder filled in from reference TRBV2 and TRBJ2-4): EPEVTQTPSHQVTQMGQEVILRCVPISNHLYFYWYRQILGQKVEFLVSFYNNEISEKSEIFDDQFSVERPDGSNFTLKIRSTKLEDSAMYFCASSVGGDPRNIQYFGAGTRLSVL.

The chain employs TRBV15 and TRBJ1-5, with no clear D. This CDR3 has 18 amino acids. Germline V CDR1 and CDR2: LNHNV, YYDKDF (reference sequence). Trimming cost V 0 bases and J 0 bases, with 15 bases left between them. The CDR3 sequence is CATSRDFGGSNSNQPQHF. CDR3 DNA: TGTGCCACCAGCAGAGATTTTGGAGGGTCAAATAGCAATCAGCCCCAGCATTTT.

This clone was observed once. V is TRBV27 and J is TRBJ2-7, with TRBD2 matching over 8 bases. Germline CDR1 is MNHEY and CDR2 is SMNVEV (reference sequence). The trim removed 8 bases at V and 5 bases at J, leaving 5 bases unmatched. The CDR3 is 12 amino acids. The CDR3 coding sequence is TGTGCCAGCGGGCTAGCGGGTAACGAGCAGTACTTC. This sequence encodes CASGLAGNEQYF.

V usage is TRBV5-1 and J usage is TRBJ2-3, with 15 bases that match TRBD2. The V gene end was trimmed by 1 base and the J gene end by 6 bases; junction bases not matched to a gene: 3. Germline V gene lookup returns CDR1 SGHRS and CDR2 YFSETQ. This CDR3 spans 16 amino acids. The CDR3 here is CASSLSGTSGRDTQYF. CDR3 nucleotides: TGCGCCAGCAGCTTGAGCGGGACTAGCGGGAGGGATACGCAGTATTTT.

The rearrangement links TRBV15 to TRBJ1-2; D uncertain. The CDR3 totals 13 residues. The germline V and J ends were trimmed by 3 bases and 8 bases, with 13 bases remaining between them. Germline CDR1 LNHNV, CDR2 YYDKDF (reference sequence). The CDR3 sequence is CATSRERWTGYTF. DNA for the CDR3: TGTGCCACCAGCAGGGAGAGGTGGACGGGCTACACCTTC. Complete variable domain (other parts from reference TRBV15 and TRBJ1-2): DAMVIQNPRYQVTQFGKPVTLSCSQTLNHNVMYWYQQKSSQAPKLLFHYYDKDFNNEADTPDNFQSRRPNTSFCFLDIRSPGLGDTAMYLCATSRERWTGYTFGSGTRLTVV.

V is TRBV27 and J is TRBJ1-5; no clear D gene. Germline assignment: CDR1 MNHEY and CDR2 SMNVEV (reference sequence). The V gene lost 2 bases and the J gene lost 9 bases, with 14 bases spanning the gap. The CDR3 consists of 14 residues. In DNA, the CDR3 is TGTGCCAGCAGTTTAGGACCGGCTTCTGGGCCCCAGCATTTT. This gives the protein CASSLGPASGPQHF.

V is TRBV29-1 and J is TRBJ2-3; D not certain. The CDR3 length is 11 residues. The V gene's germline CDR1 is SQVTM and CDR2 ANQGSEA. Trimming left V 6 bases short and J 6 bases short, with 10 bases between. CDR3 residues: CSVTLSDTQYF. CDR3 sequence (DNA): TGCAGCGTGACCTTATCGGATACGCAGTATTTT.

The chain joins TRBV28 to TRBJ1-2, with TRBD1 identical over 7 bases. V lost 6 bases to trimming and J lost 7 bases; unmatched junction nucleotides: 8. CDR3 length: 13 residues. Per germline, CDR1 MDHEN and CDR2 SYDVKM. The CDR3 DNA follows: TGTGCCAGCAGCCCGACAGGGATGGGTGGCTACACCTTC. It specifies CASSPTGMGGYTF.

The chain uses TRBV30 and TRBJ2-1; 10 bases map to TRBD2. CDR1 is GTSNPN, CDR2 SVGIG, per germline (reference sequence). CDR3 length: 16 residues. V shed 3 bases, J shed 4 bases, and the junction held 9 bases outside the gene matches. The CDR3 DNA reads TGTGCCTGGAGCGACGGACTAGCGGCACTTTACAATGAGCAGTTCTTC. Translation: CAWSDGLAALYNEQFF.

The chain has TRBV6-5 and TRBJ1-5, with D maybe TRBD1 (5 bases). V lost 8 bases and J 0 bases, leaving 14 bases between the germline ends. CDR3 length equals 15 residues. Looked up from germline, CDR1 is MNHEY and CDR2 is SVGAGI. In nucleotides, the CDR3 is TGTGCCAGCCGGCAGGGAACATATAGCAATCAGCCCCAGCATTTT. This translates into CASRQGTYSNQPQHF.

The rearrangement links TRBV5-1 to TRBJ1-3; D is undetermined. V lost 4 bases, J lost 0 bases, and 8 bases lay in between. This CDR3 spans 14 amino acids. CDR1 is SGHRS and CDR2 is YFSETQ in the germline V gene. The CDR3 bases are TGCGCCAGCAGCCAGCGTGACTCTGGAAACACCATATATTTT. Amino acids: CASSQRDSGNTIYF.